Included here is one T cell receptor (beta chain) sequence, with context. The protocol was immunoSEQ multiplex PCR, while the TCRdb copy is restricted to in-frame clones and leaves out a portion. The sample has 12,000 or so clones, 79% seen once; the top ten hold about 14%. The data originate from a study of technical replicates of blood from a handful of donors. This receptor was taken from a human donor in good health. Sequenced: PBMCs.

The CDR3 here is CASSLGAHGNEKLFF. CDR3 DNA sequence: TGTGCCAGCAGCTTGGGAGCTCACGGGAATGAAAAACTGTTTTTT. The genes are TRBV7-6 and TRBJ1-4; D uncertain. The CDR3 is made up of 15 amino acids. Germline values: CDR1 SGHVS, CDR2 FNYEAQ. The ends were cut back, 3 bases at V and 5 bases at J, with 13 bases in the middle. The variable domain in full, completed from reference TRBV7-6 and TRBJ1-4, reads GAGVSQSPRYKVTKRGQDVALRCDPISGHVSLYWYRQALGQGPEFLTYFNYEAQQDKSGLPNDRFSAERPEGSISTLTIQRTEQRDSAMYRCASSLGAHGNEKLFFGSGTQLSVL.